The 19 T cell receptor beta chains in this list originate from one sample, sequenced in a study of response to subunit inactivated influenza vaccine. TCRdb called the RT-PCR reads again in MiXCR, with one record for every CDR3 protein. The sample gives hundreds of thousands of distinct CDR3 sequences, around 15% of which show up once; about 7.6% is in the top ten. Sequenced material: PBMCs from blood, taken roughly 15 days before vaccination. The receptors were gathered from a man aged 50 or older who received an inactivated influenza vaccine.

This chain links TRBV7-9 with TRBJ2-1; D remains ambiguous. Germline CDR1 SEHNR, CDR2 FQNEAQ (reference sequence). There are 15 residues in the CDR3. V was clipped by 0 bases and J by 4 bases, with 10 bases between them. The CDR3 loop reads CASSLAPSEYNEQFF. In DNA, the CDR3 is TGTGCCAGCAGCTTAGCGCCGTCTGAATACAATGAGCAGTTCTTC.

This chain links TRBV5-1 with TRBJ2-5; TRBD2 agrees at 7 bases. V was pared by 3 bases and J by 2 bases, with 10 bases of the junction left unmatched. Germline V gives CDR1 SGHRS, CDR2 YFSETQ. The CDR3 extends over 16 amino acids. CDR3 residues: CASSSQRGVSQETQYF. The DNA for the CDR3 is TGCGCCAGCAGCTCGCAACGGGGGGTTTCGCAAGAGACCCAGTACTTC.

Only a few counts were recorded for this clonotype. The chain joins TRBV5-5 to TRBJ2-5, with D perhaps matching TRBD2 (5 bases). The length of the CDR3 is 14 residues. V lost 0 bases to trimming and J lost 5 bases, with 11 bases between them. Per germline, CDR1 SGHKS and CDR2 YYEKEE (reference sequence). CDR3 DNA: TGTGCCAGCAGCTTGGTCGGGGATGGGGAGACCCAGTACTTC. Amino acids: CASSLVGDGETQYF.

The chain combines TRBV12-3 or TRBV12-4 with TRBJ2-2; 10 bases map to TRBD2. The CDR3 runs to 15 residues. Trimming took 5 bases from V and 8 from J; bases not matched to a gene: 8. The chain's CDR3 is CASSGSGGAGGELFF. The CDR3 coding sequence is TGTGCCAGCAGTGGCAGCGGGGGGGCTGGTGGGGAGCTGTTTTTT.

This clonotype was found a few times. V and J are TRBV10-1 and TRBJ2-1, with 13 bases fitting TRBD2. Germline assignment: CDR1 WNHNN and CDR2 SYGVQD (reference sequence). The CDR3 loop spans 17 amino acids. V lost 9 bases and J lost 0; bases outside the gene matches: 8. The CDR3 DNA is TGCGCCAGGTTGGGGACTAGCGGGATGAGCTCCTACAATGAGCAGTTCTTC. Translated: CARLGTSGMSSYNEQFF.

V is TRBV5-5 and J is TRBJ2-7; 11 nucleotides line up with TRBD1. V shed 4 bases, J shed 4 bases, and the junction held 7 bases outside the gene matches. CDR3 size: 15 residues. From germline, CDR1 is SGHKS and CDR2 YYEKEE (reference sequence). CDR3 nucleotide sequence: TGTGCCAGCAGCAACTCCGGGACAGGGGGTTACGAGCAGTACTTC. Translated, it gives CASSNSGTGGYEQYF.

The J gene is TRBJ1-1, the V gene TRBV10-3; a possible D gene is TRBD1 (6 bases). The CDR3 is 13 residues long. Germline V gives CDR1 ENHRY, CDR2 SYGVKD. V lost 7 bases and J 5 bases, leaving 14 bases between the germline ends. Here the CDR3 reads CAINRALGTEAFF. The CDR3 region has the DNA TGTGCCATCAACAGGGCCCTCGGGACTGAAGCTTTCTTT.

In its sample, this clonotype was seen a few times. The CDR3 DNA sequence: TGCGCCAGCAGCCAAGTTGGTACAGGCGGAAACACCATATATTTT. This translates into CASSQVGTGGNTIYF. This chain connects TRBV4-3 to TRBJ1-3, with D possibly TRBD1 on 5 matching bases. The germline gives CDR1 LGHNA, CDR2 YSLEER. The V end was cut by 1 base, the J end by 4 bases, with 11 bases between. The CDR3 runs 15 residues.

V is TRBV5-1 and J is TRBJ2-1; D gene uncertain. There are 17 residues in the CDR3. V lost 0 bases and J lost 0, with 13 bases in between. The V gene's germline CDR1 is SGHRS and CDR2 YFSETQ. The CDR3 DNA follows: TGCGCCAGCAGCTTGGTGATTACGCAGAACTCCTACAATGAGCAGTTCTTC. Translated, it gives CASSLVITQNSYNEQFF. Using reference TRBV5-1 and TRBJ2-1 for the parts outside the CDR3, the full variable domain is KAGVTQTPRYLIKTRGQQVTLSCSPISGHRSVSWYQQTPGQGLQFLFEYFSETQRNKGNFPGRFSGRQFSNSRSEMNVSTLELGDSALYLCASSLVITQNSYNEQFFGPGTRLTVL.

This rearrangement joins TRBV7-9 to TRBJ1-1; D is ambiguous. The length of the CDR3 is 13 residues. Looked up from germline, CDR1 is SEHNR and CDR2 is FQNEAQ (reference sequence). V gave up 3 bases and J gave up 7 bases, with 12 bases separating them. The CDR3, as DNA: TGTGCCAGCAGCTTGGGTGTCGGATTTGAAGCTTTCTTT. Translating it yields CASSLGVGFEAFF.

This clonotype occurred many times. The rearrangement uses TRBV4-1 and TRBJ1-1, with TRBD1 matching over 8 bases. The junction had 2 bases not matched to a gene; V was cut back by 1 base and J by 1 base. CDR3 length: 15 amino acids. CDR1 is MGHRA, CDR2 YSYEKL, per germline. CDR3 in DNA: TGCGCCAGCAGCCAAGCCGGGACAGGGAACACTGAAGCTTTCTTT. Its protein is CASSQAGTGNTEAFF.

The sample holds a few counts of this clonotype. The genes are TRBV4-1 and TRBJ1-4, with D hard to call. V dropped 4 bases and J dropped 0 bases, with 3 bases sitting between them. This CDR3 is 13 amino acids long. Germline CDR1 is MGHRA and CDR2 is YSYEKL. CDR3 DNA sequence: TGCGCCAGCAGCCGAGCAACTAATGAAAAACTGTTTTTT. It codes for CASSRATNEKLFF.

The chain employs TRBV4-3 and TRBJ2-1; TRBD2 aligns across 9 bases. The CDR3 extends over 16 amino acids. V trimming: 3 bases; J trimming: 6 bases; junction bases outside the gene matches: 9. The germline gives CDR1 LGHNA, CDR2 YSLEER. The CDR3 region is CASSHRGGAKSNEQFF. CDR3 coding DNA: TGCGCCAGCAGCCACCGCGGGGGGGCAAAAAGCAATGAGCAGTTCTTC.

This clonotype was detected a few times. J is TRBJ2-7 and V is TRBV5-6, with TRBD1 matching over 11 bases. The V gene's germline CDR1 is SGHDT and CDR2 YYEEEE. V lost 4 bases to trimming and J lost 5 bases; unmatched junction nucleotides: 8. There are 15 residues in the CDR3. The CDR3 loop is CASSAGRTGGDEQYF. CDR3 bases: TGTGCCAGCAGCGCGGGCCGGACAGGGGGCGACGAGCAGTACTTC.

This clonotype has only a few counts. The rearrangement joins TRBV7-9 to TRBJ2-7; a possible D gene is TRBD1 (5 bases). Germline V gene data show CDR1 as SEHNR and CDR2 as FQNEAQ (reference sequence). V lost 5 bases and J lost 9, with 23 bases in between. This CDR3 has 15 residues. The CDR3 here is CASSAETDPPRRQYF. CDR3 sequence (DNA): TGTGCCAGCAGCGCGGAGACAGACCCACCTAGGCGGCAGTACTTC.

This clonotype was recorded many times. This chain connects TRBV5-1 to TRBJ1-2; no clear D. The CDR3 length is 13 residues. Germline CDR1 SGHRS, CDR2 YFSETQ. The V gene lost 2 bases and the J gene lost 2 bases, with 7 bases spanning the gap. The CDR3 protein is CASSFQENYGYTF. DNA for the CDR3: TGCGCCAGCAGCTTCCAGGAGAACTATGGCTACACCTTC.

This clonotype was seen a handful of times. The chain links TRBV5-1 to TRBJ2-5; D not certain. The germline V gene encodes CDR1 SGHRS and CDR2 YFSETQ. V was shortened by 0 bases and J by 5 bases, with 14 bases between the two germline ends. The CDR3 loop spans 15 amino acids. The CDR3 nucleotides read TGCGCCAGCAGCTTGGATGTATCGGGTCTGGAGACCCAGTACTTC. The encoded protein is CASSLDVSGLETQYF.

The chain joins TRBV15 to TRBJ2-1; tentatively, D is TRBD2 (6 bases). CDR1 and CDR2 (germline): LNHNV, YYDKDF (reference sequence). The CDR3 has 15 amino acids. The V end lost 5 bases, the J end lost 0 bases, and 11 bases lay between the germline ends. The DNA for the CDR3 is TGTGCCACCAGCTCCGGGGGAAGCTCCTACAATGAGCAGTTCTTC. Translated: CATSSGGSSYNEQFF.

The rearrangement uses TRBV5-1 and TRBJ2-5; possible D gene TRBD1, 5 bases. The CDR3 length is 13 residues. Looked up from germline, CDR1 is SGHRS and CDR2 is YFSETQ. V lost 1 base, J lost 5 bases, and 9 bases lay in between. CDR3 residues: CASSLTGSETQYF. CDR3 nucleotide sequence: TGCGCCAGCAGCTTGACAGGCTCGGAGACCCAGTACTTC.